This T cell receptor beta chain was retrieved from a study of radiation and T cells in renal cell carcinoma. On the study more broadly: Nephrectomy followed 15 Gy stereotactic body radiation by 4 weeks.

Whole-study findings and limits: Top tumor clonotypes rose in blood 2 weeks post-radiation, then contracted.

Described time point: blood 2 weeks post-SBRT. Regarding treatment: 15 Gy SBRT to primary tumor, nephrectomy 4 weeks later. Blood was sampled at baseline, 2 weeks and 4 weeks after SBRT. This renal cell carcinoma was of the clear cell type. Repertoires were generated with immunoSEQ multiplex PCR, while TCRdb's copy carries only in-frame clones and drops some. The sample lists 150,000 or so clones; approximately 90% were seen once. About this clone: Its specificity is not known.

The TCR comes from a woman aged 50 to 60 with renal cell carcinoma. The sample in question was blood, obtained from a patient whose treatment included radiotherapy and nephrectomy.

In nucleotides, the CDR3 is TGTGCCAGCATTTCCGGGACAGGCCAAAACTACGAGCAGTACTTC. As protein: CASISGTGQNYEQYF. The V call is TRBV6-1, the J call TRBJ2-7; 8 bases map to TRBD1. Germline V lookup: CDR1 MNHNS, CDR2 SASEGT. Trimming at V came to 7 bases and at J to 3 bases, leaving 11 bases not matched to a gene. The CDR3 runs 15 residues.